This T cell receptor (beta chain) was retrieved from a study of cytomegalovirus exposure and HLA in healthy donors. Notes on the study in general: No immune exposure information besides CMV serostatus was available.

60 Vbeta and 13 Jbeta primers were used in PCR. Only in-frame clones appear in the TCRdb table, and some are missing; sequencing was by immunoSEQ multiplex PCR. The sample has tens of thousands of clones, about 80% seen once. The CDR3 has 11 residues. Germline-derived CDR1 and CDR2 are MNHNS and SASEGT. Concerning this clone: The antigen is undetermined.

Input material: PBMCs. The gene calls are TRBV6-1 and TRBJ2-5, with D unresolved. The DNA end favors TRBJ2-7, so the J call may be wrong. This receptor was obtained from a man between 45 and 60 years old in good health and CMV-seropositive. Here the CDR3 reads CASSDNYEQYF. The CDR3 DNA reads TGTGCCAGCAGTGATAACTACGAGCAGTACTTC.